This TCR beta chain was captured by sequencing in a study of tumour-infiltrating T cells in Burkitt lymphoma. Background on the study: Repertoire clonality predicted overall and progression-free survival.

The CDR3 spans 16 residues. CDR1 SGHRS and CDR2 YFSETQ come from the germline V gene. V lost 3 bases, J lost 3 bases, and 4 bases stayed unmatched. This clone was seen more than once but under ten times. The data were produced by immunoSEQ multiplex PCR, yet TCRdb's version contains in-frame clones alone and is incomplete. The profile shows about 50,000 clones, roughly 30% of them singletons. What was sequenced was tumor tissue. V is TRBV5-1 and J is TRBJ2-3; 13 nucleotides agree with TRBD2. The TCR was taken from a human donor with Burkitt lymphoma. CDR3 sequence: CASSSPGLAGTDTQYF. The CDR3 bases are TGCGCCAGCAGCTCGCCGGGACTAGCGGGAACAGATACGCAGTATTTT.